The 2 T cell receptor beta chains below were found in one sample sequenced in a study of blood T cell repertoires in COVID-19 (TCRdb year 2020). The library was produced with the immunoSEQ multiplex PCR assay. Entries here come from immuneACCESS through TCRdb and include only in-frame sequences with V and J called. Some clones fail to appear in such tables; in the studies checked, an unresolved V gene covers under half of the shortfall, and the cause of the remainder is unknown. This sample comprises tens of thousands of clones, around 87% of them detected only once. About a sixth of the sample is taken by the ten largest. The sequenced sample was peripheral blood. These receptors originate from a human donor in a cohort sampled during active COVID-19.

The J gene is TRBJ1-1, the V gene TRBV5-1; no reliable D call. Trimming left V 2 bases short and J 3 bases short, with 8 bases between. Germline CDR1 and CDR2: SGHRS and YFSETQ. This CDR3 has 13 amino acids. The CDR3 reads CASSLGGDTEAFF. The CDR3 DNA reads as TGCGCCAGCAGCTTAGGAGGAGACACTGAAGCTTTCTTT.

The chain uses TRBV28 and TRBJ2-3; D is unresolved. Trimming took 6 bases from V and 4 from J, leaving 8 bases between them. This CDR3 has 12 amino acids. Germline assignment: CDR1 MDHEN and CDR2 SYDVKM. CDR3 nucleotide sequence: TGTGCCAGCAGAGATAGTTCAGATACGCAGTATTTT. Protein product: CASRDSSDTQYF.